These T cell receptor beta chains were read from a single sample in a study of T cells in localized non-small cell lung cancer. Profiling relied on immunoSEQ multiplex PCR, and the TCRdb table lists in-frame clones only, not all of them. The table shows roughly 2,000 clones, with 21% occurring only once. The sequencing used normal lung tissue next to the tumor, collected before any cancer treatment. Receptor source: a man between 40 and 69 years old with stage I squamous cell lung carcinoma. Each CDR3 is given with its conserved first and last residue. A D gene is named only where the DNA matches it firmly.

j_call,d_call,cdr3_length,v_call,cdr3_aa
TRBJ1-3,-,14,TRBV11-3,CASSLVQSGNTIYF
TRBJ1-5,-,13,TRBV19,CASRMGRNQPQHF
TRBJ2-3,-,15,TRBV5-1,CASSFSGRGADTQYF
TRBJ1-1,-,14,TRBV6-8,CASSYWAENTEAFF
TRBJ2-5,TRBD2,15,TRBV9,CASSVGTSGKETQYF
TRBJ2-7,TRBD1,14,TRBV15,CATRAGTGEREQYF
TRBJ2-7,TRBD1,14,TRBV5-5,CASSREGQAYEQYF
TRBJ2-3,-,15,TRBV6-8,CASSYSRTSTDTQYF
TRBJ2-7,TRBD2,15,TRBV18,CASSLESGRLNEQYF
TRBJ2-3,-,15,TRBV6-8,CASSALAAEGGTQYF
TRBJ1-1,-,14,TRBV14,CASSPITGLGEAFF
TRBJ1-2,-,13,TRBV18,CASSPVTNYGYTF
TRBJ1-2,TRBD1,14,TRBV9,CASSPTTGIGGYTF
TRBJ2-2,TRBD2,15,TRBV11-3,CASSMSSGYTGELFF
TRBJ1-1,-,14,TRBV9,CASSAGAANTEAFF
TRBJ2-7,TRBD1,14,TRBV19,CASSSRDSSYEQYF
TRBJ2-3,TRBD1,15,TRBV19,CATCRRGQSTDTQYF
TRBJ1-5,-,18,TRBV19,CASSPVRVVGYSNQPQHF
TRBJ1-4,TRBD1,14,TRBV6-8,CASSRGQGAGKLFF
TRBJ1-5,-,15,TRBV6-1,CASSEARQLNQPQHF
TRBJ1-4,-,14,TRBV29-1,CSVDSSGLGEKLFF
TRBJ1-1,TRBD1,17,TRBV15,CATSRLDSGTANTEAFF
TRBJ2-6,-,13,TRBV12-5,CASCRGLGNVLTF
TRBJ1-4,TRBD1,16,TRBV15,CATSRDPGTGGEKLFF
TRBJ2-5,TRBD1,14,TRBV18,CASSRDRGGETQYF
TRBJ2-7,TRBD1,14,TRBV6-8,CASMQDRGFYEQYF
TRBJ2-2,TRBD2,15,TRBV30,CAWRRLAGEVGELFF
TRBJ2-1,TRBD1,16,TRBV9,CASSVLTGTGSNEQFF
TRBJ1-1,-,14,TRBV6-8,CASSPNHMNTEAFF
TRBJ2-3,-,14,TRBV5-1,CASSLYDRGDTQYF
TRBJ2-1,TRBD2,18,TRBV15,CATSRAGTSGSGTNEQFF
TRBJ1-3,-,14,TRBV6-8,CASSDIWPGNTIYF